The rows below give T cell receptor beta chains drawn from one sample of a study of vaccination and CD4 T cells after COVID-19. TCRdb itself ran the PCR reads through MiXCR, one entry per CDR3 protein. Among 22,000 or so distinct CDR3 sequences listed, about 39% were seen once. Their target antigens are unknown. The specimen was CD4+ T cells from blood, cultured in vitro. Receptors were obtained from a human donor who had recovered from COVID-19. The CDR3 runs from the conserved cysteine through the conserved F or W. The order of the fields is D gene, CDR3 length, V gene, CDR3 protein. D genes are given only for firm matches.

NA,13,TRBV2,CASTVWGNQPQHF
TRBD2,15,TRBV30,CATPVEGGRINEQFF
TRBD2,13,TRBV6-1,CASTPSGSYEQYF
TRBD1,11,TRBV6-2/TRBV6-3,CASSQGAEQYF
TRBD2,15,TRBV5-1,CASSLELSGADTQYF
TRBD1,17,TRBV5-1,CASSQGQGAVGANVLTF
TRBD1,14,TRBV6-2/TRBV6-3,CASSDDRVSNEQYF
TRBD2,17,TRBV4-3,CASSQDRSSGNTGELFF
NA,14,TRBV12-3/TRBV12-4,CASSFDGGPYEQYF
NA,15,TRBV6-5,CASSYSGLGGYGYTF
NA,13,TRBV7-9,CASTPPSLAEAFF
TRBD1,15,TRBV12-5,CASGLQRQGRETQYF
NA,13,TRBV19,CASSMAVSYEQYF
TRBD2,14,TRBV7-2,CASSLTSGDYEQYF
TRBD1,14,TRBV6-4,CASSATGFRTEAFF
NA,15,TRBV11-2,CASSLVAGFTSPLHF
TRBD1,14,TRBV6-1,CASSPTGGSEKLFF
NA,14,TRBV20-1,CSARDPPSRSPLHF
NA,16,TRBV27,CASSLWQGGPKNIQYF
TRBD1,15,TRBV2,CASRRLGQINSPLHF
TRBD1,15,TRBV20-1,CSANWDRTNTGELFF
TRBD1,14,TRBV5-4,CASSLGQGASGYTF
NA,14,TRBV19,CASRVQENTGELFF
TRBD2,16,TRBV7-7,CASSLVPGGPSDTQYF
NA,12,TRBV24-1,CATATGADTRYF
NA,13,TRBV20-1,CSARSYLSYEQYF
TRBD2,18,TRBV19,CASSPLALAGIGHNEQFF
TRBD1,13,TRBV20-1,CSATRDRIYEQYF
TRBD1,14,TRBV12-3/TRBV12-4,CASSLAGGNSPLHF
NA,14,TRBV2,CASQLGHMNTEAFF
NA,15,TRBV24-1,CATTNQPGQHYEQYF
NA,14,TRBV7-6,CASSLRGSYNEQFF
NA,14,TRBV7-9,CASSLTTGNTEAFF
TRBD2,14,TRBV5-1,CASSLAGGQETQYF
NA,18,TRBV7-8,CASSLTPEIISGANVLTF
NA,18,TRBV19,CASGGTPSRVRLNEKLFF
TRBD1,14,TRBV11-3,CASSRQGPSDTQYF
NA,15,TRBV7-9,CASSLFGGRGTEAFF
NA,13,TRBV28,CASSYSGLEGYTF
NA,14,TRBV20-1,CSASGATNTGELFF
NA,13,TRBV12-3/TRBV12-4,CASRTQGNTEAFF
TRBD1,17,TRBV5-6,CASSSSQGVEYNSPLHF
NA,14,TRBV6-5,CASSYQQENYGYTF
NA,13,TRBV2,CASSELAPIGAFF
NA,15,TRBV14,CASSQVGGPPYEQYF
TRBD1,14,TRBV7-9,CASSSTGLGTEAFF